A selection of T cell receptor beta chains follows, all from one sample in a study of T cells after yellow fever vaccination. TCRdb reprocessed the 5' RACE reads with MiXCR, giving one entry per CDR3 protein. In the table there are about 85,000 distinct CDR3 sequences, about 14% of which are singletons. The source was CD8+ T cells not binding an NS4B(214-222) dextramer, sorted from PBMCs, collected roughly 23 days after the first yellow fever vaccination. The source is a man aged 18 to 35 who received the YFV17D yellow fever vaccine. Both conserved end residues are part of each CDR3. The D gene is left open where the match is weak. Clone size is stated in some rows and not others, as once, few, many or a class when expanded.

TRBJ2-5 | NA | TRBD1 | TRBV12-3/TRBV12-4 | TGTGCCAGCAGTCCGGGACAGGCCCCAGGGACCCAGTACTTC | CASSPGQAPGTQYF
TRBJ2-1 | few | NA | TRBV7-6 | TGTGCCAGCAGCTTTAACGGCAATGAGCAGTTCTTC | CASSFNGNEQFF
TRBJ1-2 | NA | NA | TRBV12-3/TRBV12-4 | TGTGCCAGCAGTCAATCAGGTCCCTATGGCTACACCTTC | CASSQSGPYGYTF
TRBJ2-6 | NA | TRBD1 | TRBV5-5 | TGTGCCAGCAGCTGGGGACAGCGCTTCTACTCTGGGGCCAACGTCCTGACTTTC | CASSWGQRFYSGANVLTF
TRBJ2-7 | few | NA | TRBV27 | TGTGCCAGCAGTTTAAGTCCTAGCTCGATTTGGGGGCAGTACTTC | CASSLSPSSIWGQYF
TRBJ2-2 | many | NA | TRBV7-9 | TGTGCCAGCAGCTTAGCAGGGGCCGCGAACACCGGGGAGCTGTTTTTT | CASSLAGAANTGELFF
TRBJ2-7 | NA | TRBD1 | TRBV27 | TGTGCCAGCAGTTTGAGGAGACAGGGCGCGGAGCAGTACTTC | CASSLRRQGAEQYF
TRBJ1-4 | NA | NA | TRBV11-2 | TGTGCCAGCAGCTTATTCCCGGGACGGAAAGAAAAACTGTTTTTT | CASSLFPGRKEKLFF
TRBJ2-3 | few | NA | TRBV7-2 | TGTGCCAGCAGCTACAAGGGTTTTGCAGATACGCAGTATTTT | CASSYKGFADTQYF
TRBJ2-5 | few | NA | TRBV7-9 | TGTGCCAGCAGCAACCTCGAAAAGACCCAGTACTTC | CASSNLEKTQYF
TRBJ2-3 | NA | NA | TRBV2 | TGTGCCAGCGACCTGACAGATACGCAGTATTTT | CASDLTDTQYF
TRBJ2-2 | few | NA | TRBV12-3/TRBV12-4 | TGTGCCAGCAGGGGGAGTAGCGGTCACTCGAACACCGGGGAGCTGTTTTTT | CASRGSSGHSNTGELFF
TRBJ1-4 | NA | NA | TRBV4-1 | TGCGCCAGCAGGGACCCGGCGGCAAATGAAAAACTGTTTTTT | CASRDPAANEKLFF
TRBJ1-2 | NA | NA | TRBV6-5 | TGTGCCAGCAGTTACGTGGGAGGGGTAGGCTATGGCTACACCTTC | CASSYVGGVGYGYTF
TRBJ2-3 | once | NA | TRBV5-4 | TGTGCCAGTCGAGGCCACACAGATACGCAGTATTTT | CASRGHTDTQYF
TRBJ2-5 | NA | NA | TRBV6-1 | TGTGCCAGCAGCCCGGTGGGGGGGGCCTTAGAGACCCAGTACTTC | CASSPVGGALETQYF
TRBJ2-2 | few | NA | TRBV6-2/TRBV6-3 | TGTGCCAGCAGTGGTAGCGGAAACACCGGGGAGCTGTTTTTT | CASSGSGNTGELFF
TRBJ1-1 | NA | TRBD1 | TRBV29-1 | TGCAGCGTGAATCCGGGACAGATGAACACTGAAGCTTTCTTT | CSVNPGQMNTEAFF
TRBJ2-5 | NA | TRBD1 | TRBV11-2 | TGTGCCAGCAGCTTATGGGGGGAGGTGGGACAGGGTGAAGTAGAGACCCAGTACTTC | CASSLWGEVGQGEVETQYF
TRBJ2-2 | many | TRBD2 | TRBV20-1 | TGCAGTGCTAAAGGCTCTAGCGGGGACACCGGGGAGCTGTTTTTT | CSAKGSSGDTGELFF
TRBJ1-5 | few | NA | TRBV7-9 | TGTGCCAGCAGCTTAGCCGGGCTAAATCAGCCCCAGCATTTT | CASSLAGLNQPQHF
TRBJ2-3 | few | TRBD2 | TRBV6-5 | TGTGCCAGCAGTTACCCAAGTGAGCGGGGGAGCACAGATACGCAGTATTTT | CASSYPSERGSTDTQYF
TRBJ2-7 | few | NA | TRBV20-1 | TGCAGTGCCCCGGGACCAAATTACGAGCAGTACTTC | CSAPGPNYEQYF
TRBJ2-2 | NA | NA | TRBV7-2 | TGTGCCAGCAGCAAGGGGCCGGGACACACGAACACCGGGGAGCTGTTTTTT | CASSKGPGHTNTGELFF
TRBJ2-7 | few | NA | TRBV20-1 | TGCAGTGCTAGTCCCGAGAGAGACGAGCAGTACTTC | CSASPERDEQYF
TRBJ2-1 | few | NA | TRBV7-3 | TGTGCCAGCAGCGAGGACAGCTACAATGAGCAGTTCTTC | CASSEDSYNEQFF
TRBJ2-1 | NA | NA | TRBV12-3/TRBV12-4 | TGTGCCAGCAGAACAGGACAAGGAAATGAGCAGTTCTTC | CASRTGQGNEQFF
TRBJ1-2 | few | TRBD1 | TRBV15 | TGTGCCACCAGCGGGACAGGCGTCATTGTTTATGGCTACACCTTC | CATSGTGVIVYGYTF
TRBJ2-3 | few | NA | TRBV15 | TGTGCCACCAGCAGAGACTCCGTGCCAGATACGCAGTATTTT | CATSRDSVPDTQYF
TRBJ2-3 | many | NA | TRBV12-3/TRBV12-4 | TGTGCCAGCAGACAGGGCCGGCCAGATACGCAGTATTTT | CASRQGRPDTQYF
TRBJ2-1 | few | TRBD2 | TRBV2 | TGTGCCAGCAGTCCCCCCGGACTAGCGGGGGGGCGGGGGGAGCAGTTCTTC | CASSPPGLAGGRGEQFF
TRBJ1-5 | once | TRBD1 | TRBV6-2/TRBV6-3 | TGTGCCAGCAGCCTGACAGGGGCGGACAATCAGCCCCAGCATTTT | CASSLTGADNQPQHF
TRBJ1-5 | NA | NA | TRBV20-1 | TGCAGTGCCCGGGACCGAGAAAATCAGCCCCAGCATTTT | CSARDRENQPQHF
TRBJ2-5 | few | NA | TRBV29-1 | TGCAGCGTTGAATGGGGAGTTCGGGAGACCCAGTACTTC | CSVEWGVRETQYF
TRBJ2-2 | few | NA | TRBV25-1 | TGTGCCAGCAGTGTCCTAGGGGGAGGCACCGGGGAGCTGTTTTTT | CASSVLGGGTGELFF
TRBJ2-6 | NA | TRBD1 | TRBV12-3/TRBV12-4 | TGTGCCAGCAGTTCTGGGACAGGGGTGGGGGCCAACGTCCTGACTTTC | CASSSGTGVGANVLTF
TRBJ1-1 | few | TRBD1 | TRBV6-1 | TGTGCCAGCAGCACAGGGGGGTACATGAACACTGAAGCTTTCTTT | CASSTGGYMNTEAFF
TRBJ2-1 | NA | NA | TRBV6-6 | TGTGCCAGCAGGGGAGGTGAGCAGTTCTTC | CASRGGEQFF
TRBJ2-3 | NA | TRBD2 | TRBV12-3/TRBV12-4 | TGTGCCAGCAGTCCCGGGACTAGCGGTTACACAGATACGCAGTATTTT | CASSPGTSGYTDTQYF
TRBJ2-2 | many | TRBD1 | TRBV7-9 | TGTGCCAGCAGCACTCCCAGGGGGAGTACCGGGGAGCTGTTTTTT | CASSTPRGSTGELFF
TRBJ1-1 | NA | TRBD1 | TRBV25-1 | TGTGCCAGCTCCACCACAGGGGCCACTGAAGCTTTCTTT | CASSTTGATEAFF
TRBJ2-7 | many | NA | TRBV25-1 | TGTGCCAGCAGTGACACCCGCCGGGGCGAGCAGTACTTC | CASSDTRRGEQYF
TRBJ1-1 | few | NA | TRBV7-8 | TGTGCCAGCAGCCCACAGAACACTGAAGCTTTCTTT | CASSPQNTEAFF
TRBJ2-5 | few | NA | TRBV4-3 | TGCGCCAGCAGCCAAGATGGGCCTCAAGAGACCCAGTACTTC | CASSQDGPQETQYF
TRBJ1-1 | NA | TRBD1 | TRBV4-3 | TGCGCCAGCAGCCAATCAGAGACAGGGACCTGGCGAGCTTTCTTT | CASSQSETGTWRAFF
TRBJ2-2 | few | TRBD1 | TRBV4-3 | TGCGCCAGCAGGGAGACAGGGGGCACGGGGGAGCTGTTTTTT | CASRETGGTGELFF
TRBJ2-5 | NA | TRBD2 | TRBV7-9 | TGTGCCAGCAGCGATTCCGGGACTACCCAAGAGACCCAGTACTTC | CASSDSGTTQETQYF
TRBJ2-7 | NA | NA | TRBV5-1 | TGCGCCAGCAGCCCCCGGGGAGGACTCGAGCAGTACTTC | CASSPRGGLEQYF
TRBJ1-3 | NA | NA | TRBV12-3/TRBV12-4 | TGTGCCAGCAGTCCGGACGGGAGTGGAAACACCATATATTTT | CASSPDGSGNTIYF
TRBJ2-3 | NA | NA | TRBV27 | TGTGCCAGCAGTTTTTCCCTAGGCCGCACAGATACGCAGTATTTT | CASSFSLGRTDTQYF